This entry lists 25 T cell receptor beta chains sequenced from one sample in a study of blood T cell repertoires in COVID-19. Measured with immunoSEQ multiplex PCR; TCRdb has only the in-frame clones, and not every one. The profile shows about 150,000 clones, 75% to 90% of them singletons. Sequencing was done on a sample of PBMCs or T cells enriched from blood (not recorded which). Receptors were obtained from a man aged 45-65 years who had recovered from COVID-19.

This clone was picked up a small number of times. CDR3 residues: CASSPRDREFF. The CDR3 DNA sequence: TGTGCCAGCAGTCCCCGGGACAGGGAGTTCTTC. The chain couples TRBV28 to TRBJ2-1, with TRBD1 identical over 9 bases. Germline CDR1 and CDR2: MDHEN and SYDVKM. Trimming cost V 5 bases and J 14 bases; bases outside gene matches: 4. This CDR3 has 11 amino acids.

The chain joins TRBV4-2 to TRBJ2-2; 11 positions agree with TRBD1. The CDR3 has 18 residues. The V segment lost 0 bases and the J segment 0 bases; nucleotides outside the gene matches: 3. The germline CDR1 and CDR2 sequences are LGHNA and YNFKEQ. The CDR3 DNA reads TGTGCCAGCAGCCAAGAAGGACAGGGGGCATCGAACACCGGGGAGCTGTTTTTT. Translation gives CASSQEGQGASNTGELFF.

The chain joins TRBV19 to TRBJ2-3, with a weak D call TRBD1 (6 bases). This CDR3 is built from 12 residues. V was clipped by 5 bases and J by 5 bases, with 8 bases between them. From germline, CDR1 is LNHDA and CDR2 SQIVND (reference sequence). The CDR3: CASSARGDTQYF. The DNA of the CDR3 is TGTGCCAGTAGTGCCAGGGGAGATACGCAGTATTTT.

The chain carries TRBV5-4 and TRBJ2-5, with TRBD1 matching over 8 bases. CDR1 and CDR2 from the germline V gene are SGHNT and YYREEE (reference sequence). The V segment lost 4 bases and the J segment 4 bases; nucleotides outside the gene matches: 6. CDR3 size: 14 residues. The CDR3 region has the DNA TGTGCCAGCAGCATGGTCGACAGGGGAGAGACCCAGTACTTC. Its protein is CASSMVDRGETQYF.

The rearrangement links TRBV10-3 to TRBJ1-4; the D gene is possibly TRBD1 (6 bases). This CDR3 is built from 15 residues. Deletions cut 6 bases from V and 3 bases from J, with 14 bases between. CDR1 ENHRY and CDR2 SYGVKD come from the germline V gene. The DNA for the CDR3 is TGTGCCATCAGCCGATCGGACAGCCCTAATGAAAAACTGTTTTTT. Its protein is CAISRSDSPNEKLFF.

The chain combines TRBV24-1 with TRBJ1-4, with D possibly matching TRBD1 (6 bases). The CDR3 extends over 15 amino acids. V was shortened by 7 bases and J by 7 bases, with 18 bases between the two germline ends. From germline, CDR1 is KGHDR and CDR2 SFDVKD. CDR3 sequence reads: CATRGAAGGFEKLFF. Written as DNA, the CDR3 is TGTGCCACCAGGGGGGCCGCGGGGGGATTTGAAAAACTGTTTTTT.

This chain uses TRBV14 with TRBJ2-5, with TRBD1 matching over 9 bases. The junction had 0 bases not matched to a gene; V was cut back by 4 bases and J by 0 bases. Germline V CDR1 and CDR2: SGHDN, FVKESK. CDR3 length equals 14 residues. The CDR3, as DNA: TGTGCCAGCAGCCGGGACAGGGACCAAGAGACCCAGTACTTC. The encoded protein is CASSRDRDQETQYF.

The rearrangement uses TRBV4-1 and TRBJ2-4, with D maybe TRBD2 (7 bases). The CDR3 contains 17 residues. Germline-derived CDR1 and CDR2 are MGHRA and YSYEKL. Trimming cost V 2 bases and J 1 base, with 15 bases left between them. CDR3 sequence: CASSQLGLGGAKNIQYF. CDR3 DNA sequence: TGCGCCAGCAGCCAATTAGGACTAGGGGGTGCCAAAAACATTCAGTACTTC.

With respect to this clone: At one end the junction does not follow the germline gene, possibly because of a read error. The CDR3 is CASSLALSSYNEQFF. In DNA, the CDR3 is TGTGCTAGCAGCTTAGCACTAAGCTCCTACAATGAGCAGTTCTTC. This chain joins TRBV7-7 and TRBJ2-1; D gene unclear. Germline V lookup: CDR1 SSHAT, CDR2 FNYEAQ (reference sequence). The CDR3 runs 15 residues.

This sequence joins TRBV5-5 and TRBJ2-1; 7 bases align to TRBD1. The ends lost 2 bases at V and 0 bases at J; junction bases unmatched: 5. The CDR3 runs to 16 residues. Germline assignment: CDR1 SGHKS and CDR2 YYEKEE (reference sequence). The CDR3 DNA sequence: TGTGCCAGCAGCTTAGACGACAGGGTCTCCTACAATGAGCAGTTCTTC. Protein product: CASSLDDRVSYNEQFF.

J is TRBJ1-2 and V is TRBV19; the D gene is possibly TRBD1 (5 bases). This CDR3 region has 16 residues. The V end was cut by 4 bases, the J end by 8 bases, with 23 bases between. The germline V gene has CDR1 LNHDA and CDR2 SQIVND (reference sequence). The CDR3, as DNA: TGTGCCAGTAGTAAGGGCCGTGCGGCAGGGATAAGGGGCTACACCTTC. Its translation is CASSKGRAAGIRGYTF. Drawing the rest from reference TRBV19 and TRBJ1-2, the complete variable domain is DGGITQSPKYLFRKEGQNVTLSCEQNLNHDAMYWYRQDPGQGLRLIYYSQIVNDFQKGDIAEGYSVSREKKESFPLTVTSAQKNPTAFYLCASSKGRAAGIRGYTFGSGTRLTVV.

The chain has TRBV5-1 and TRBJ2-1; 9 positions agree with TRBD1. V lost 1 base and J lost 5; bases outside the gene matches: 16. The CDR3 length is 19 residues. The V gene's germline CDR1 is SGHRS and CDR2 YFSETQ. Written as DNA, the CDR3 is TGCGCCAGCAGCTTGATCTCTGAAGAGAACGGGACAGGGCACAATGAGCAGTTCTTC. It encodes CASSLISEENGTGHNEQFF.

V is TRBV11-2 and J is TRBJ2-5; 10 bases map to TRBD2. Germline V gene lookup returns CDR1 SGHAT and CDR2 FQNNGV. Trimming at V came to 4 bases and at J to 4 bases, leaving 9 bases not matched to a gene. This CDR3 is built from 16 residues. This CDR3 reads CASSSNRGLAVETQYF. Written as DNA, the CDR3 is TGTGCCAGCAGCTCGAACCGCGGACTAGCGGTAGAGACCCAGTACTTC.

J is TRBJ1-2 and V is TRBV27; D possibly corresponds to TRBD1 (6 bases). CDR3 length equals 14 residues. Germline V gives CDR1 MNHEY, CDR2 SMNVEV (reference sequence). Trimming shortened V by 0 bases and J by 6 bases, and 11 bases separated the two germline ends. The CDR3: CASSLSFTGHGYTF. The CDR3, as DNA: TGTGCCAGCAGTTTATCCTTTACAGGGCATGGCTACACCTTC.

This clone was seen only a few times. This chain joins TRBV24-1 and TRBJ1-2; 9 bases fit TRBD1. Germline assignment: CDR1 KGHDR and CDR2 SFDVKD. CDR3 length: 16 residues. V gave up 0 bases and J gave up 3 bases; unmatched junction bases: 4. Written as DNA, the CDR3 is TGTGCCACCAGTGATTTGCGGACAGGGGCGGACTATGGCTACACCTTC. It is translated as CATSDLRTGADYGYTF.

This clone was counted between two and nine times. The chain carries TRBV7-9 and TRBJ1-2; tentative D call: TRBD1 (5 bases). CDR3 size: 14 residues. With 1 base removed from V and 8 bases from J, the gap between germline ends came to 14 bases. Germline V CDR1 and CDR2: SEHNR, FQNEAQ (reference sequence). CDR3 bases: TGTGCCAGCAGCTTAGTTACAGCGGGGGGAGGCTACACCTTC. It specifies CASSLVTAGGGYTF.

This sequence joins TRBV28 and TRBJ2-6; 7 positions agree with TRBD1. The germline V gene encodes CDR1 MDHEN and CDR2 SYDVKM. J was trimmed by 3 bases and V by 6 bases; bases with no gene match: 17. This CDR3 has 19 amino acids. The CDR3 DNA follows: TGTGCCAGCAGCCTTACAGGGGTAGCCTCACATCTTGGGGCCAACGTCCTGACTTTC. Encoded protein: CASSLTGVASHLGANVLTF.

V usage is TRBV19 and J usage is TRBJ1-5; maybe TRBD1 (6 bases). This CDR3 contains 15 residues. In germline, CDR1 is LNHDA, CDR2 SQIVND (reference sequence). The V gene lost 7 bases and the J gene lost 5 bases, with 18 bases spanning the gap. As DNA, the CDR3 is TGTGCCAGTATGCAAACGGGGGGCTGGGATCAGCCCCAGCATTTT. As protein: CASMQTGGWDQPQHF.

The CDR3 here is CSARRETEAFF. The CDR3, as DNA: TGCAGTGCCCGAAGGGAGACTGAAGCTTTCTTT. The chain has TRBV20-1 and TRBJ1-1; D gene unclear. The CDR3 totals 11 residues. Germline loops: CDR1 DFQATT, CDR2 SNEGSKA (reference sequence). Deletions cut 6 bases from V and 5 bases from J, with 10 bases between.

This clone was detected only once. This chain links TRBV6-6 with TRBJ1-2; the match to TRBD1 covers 9 bases. Germline V gives CDR1 MNHNY, CDR2 SVGAGI (reference sequence). The CDR3 has 16 amino acids. V was clipped by 5 bases and J by 7 bases; unmatched bases: 14. CDR3 nucleotides: TGTGCCAGCAGTCGGGACAGGGCCACTTCGGTCTTTGGCTACACCTTC. Its translation is CASSRDRATSVFGYTF.

V and J are TRBV19 and TRBJ1-2; 7 nucleotides agree with TRBD1. Germline CDR1 is LNHDA and CDR2 is SQIVND (reference sequence). This CDR3 spans 13 amino acids. With 7 bases clipped from V and 8 bases from J, the junction kept 10 bases outside the gene matches. CDR3 sequence reads: CASKRTGATGYTF. As DNA, the CDR3 is TGTGCCAGTAAAAGGACAGGCGCAACGGGCTACACCTTC. The whole variable domain, filled in from reference TRBV19 and TRBJ1-2, reads DGGITQSPKYLFRKEGQNVTLSCEQNLNHDAMYWYRQDPGQGLRLIYYSQIVNDFQKGDIAEGYSVSREKKESFPLTVTSAQKNPTAFYLCASKRTGATGYTFGSGTRLTVV.

The chain uses TRBV24-1 and TRBJ1-5; a weak D match, TRBD1 (5 bases). The CDR3 sequence is 15 residues long. Germline CDR1 reads KGHDR; CDR2 reads SFDVKD. The V end was cut by 3 bases, the J end by 7 bases, with 15 bases between. CDR3 sequence: CATSDPQASGQPQHF. In DNA, the CDR3 is TGTGCCACCAGTGATCCCCAGGCTTCAGGGCAGCCCCAGCATTTT.

The table lists this clone with a few counts. CDR3 DNA sequence: TGTGCCAGCAGCCCAGGACTGAATTCCTACGAGCAGTACTTC. Protein product: CASSPGLNSYEQYF. This chain joins TRBV9 and TRBJ2-7, with D tentatively TRBD2 (5 bases). Germline V lookup: CDR1 SGDLS, CDR2 YYNGEE. The CDR3 is 14 amino acids. Trimming took 4 bases from V and 1 from J, leaving 12 bases between them.

The J gene is TRBJ1-5, the V gene TRBV27, with TRBD1 matching over 7 bases. Trimming took 8 bases from V and 7 from J; bases not matched to a gene: 8. This CDR3 contains 13 residues. Germline lookup yields CDR1 MNHEY and CDR2 SMNVEV (reference sequence). CDR3 region: CASAGTGDQPQHF. The CDR3, as DNA: TGTGCCAGCGCGGGAACAGGGGACCAGCCCCAGCATTTT.

The genes are TRBV7-2 and TRBJ2-1; TRBD2 matches 8 bases. This CDR3 has 15 amino acids. Per the germline V gene, CDR1 is SGHTA and CDR2 is FQGNSA. The trim removed 7 bases at V and 2 bases at J, leaving 7 bases unmatched. CDR3 loop: CASTSAGVTYNEQFF. In DNA, the CDR3 is TGTGCCAGCACCTCAGCGGGAGTTACCTACAATGAGCAGTTCTTC.